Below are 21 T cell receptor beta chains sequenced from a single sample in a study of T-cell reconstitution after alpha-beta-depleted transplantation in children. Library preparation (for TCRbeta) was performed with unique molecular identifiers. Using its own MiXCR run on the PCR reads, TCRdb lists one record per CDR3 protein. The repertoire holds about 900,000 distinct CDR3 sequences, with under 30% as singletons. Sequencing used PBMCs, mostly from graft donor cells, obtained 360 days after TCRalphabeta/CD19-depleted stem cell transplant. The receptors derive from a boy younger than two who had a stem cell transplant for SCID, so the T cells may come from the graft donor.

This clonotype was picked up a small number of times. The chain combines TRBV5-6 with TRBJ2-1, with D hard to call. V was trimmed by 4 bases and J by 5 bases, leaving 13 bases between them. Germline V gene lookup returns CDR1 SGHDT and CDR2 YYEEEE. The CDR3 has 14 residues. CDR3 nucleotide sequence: TGTGCCAGCAGCGTACGGACCCAGAACAATGAGCAGTTCTTC. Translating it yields CASSVRTQNNEQFF. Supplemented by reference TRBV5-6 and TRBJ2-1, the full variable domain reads DAGVTQSPTHLIKTRGQQVTLRCSPKSGHDTVSWYQQALGQGPQFIFQYYEEEERQRGNFPDRFSGHQFPNYSSELNVNALLLGDSALYLCASSVRTQNNEQFFGPGTRLTVL.

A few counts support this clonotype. CDR3 nucleotides: TGTGCCAGCAGTTACTCGCGGACAACCAATTCCCTAGCGAACACCGGGGAGCTGTTTTTT. This gives the protein CASSYSRTTNSLANTGELFF. This sequence joins TRBV6-2 or TRBV6-3 and TRBJ2-2; weak D call: TRBD1 (5 bases). V lost 0 bases and J 0 bases, leaving 20 bases between the germline ends. This CDR3 region has 20 residues. Germline V gene sequence: CDR1 MNHEY, CDR2 SVGEGT.

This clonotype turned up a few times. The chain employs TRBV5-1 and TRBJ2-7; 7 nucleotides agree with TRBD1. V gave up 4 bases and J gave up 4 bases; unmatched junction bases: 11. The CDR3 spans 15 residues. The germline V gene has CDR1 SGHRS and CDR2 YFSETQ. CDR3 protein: CASSPGQRTLYEQYF. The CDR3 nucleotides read TGCGCCAGCAGCCCGGGACAGAGGACCCTTTACGAGCAGTACTTC.

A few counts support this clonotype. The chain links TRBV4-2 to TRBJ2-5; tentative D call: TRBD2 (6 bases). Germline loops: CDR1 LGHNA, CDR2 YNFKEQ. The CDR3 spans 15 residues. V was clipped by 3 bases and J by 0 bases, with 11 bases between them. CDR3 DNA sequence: TGTGCCAGCAGCCAGTTGCGGGGATACCAAGAGACCCAGTACTTC. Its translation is CASSQLRGYQETQYF.

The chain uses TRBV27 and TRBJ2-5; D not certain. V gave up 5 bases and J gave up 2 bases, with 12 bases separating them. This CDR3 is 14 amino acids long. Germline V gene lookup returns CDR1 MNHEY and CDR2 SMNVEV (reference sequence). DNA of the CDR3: TGTGCCAGCAGTCCGTCGATTGTACAAGAGACCCAGTACTTC. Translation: CASSPSIVQETQYF.

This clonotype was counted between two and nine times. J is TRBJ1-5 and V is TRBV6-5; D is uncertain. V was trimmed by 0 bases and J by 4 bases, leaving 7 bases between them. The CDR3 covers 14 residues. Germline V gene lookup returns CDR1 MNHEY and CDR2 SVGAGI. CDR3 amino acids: CASSYSGKNQPQHF. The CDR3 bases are TGTGCCAGCAGTTACTCCGGTAAGAATCAGCCCCAGCATTTT.

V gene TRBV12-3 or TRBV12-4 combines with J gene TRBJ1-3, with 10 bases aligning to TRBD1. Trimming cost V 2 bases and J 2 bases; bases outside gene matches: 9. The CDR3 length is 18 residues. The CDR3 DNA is TGTGCCAGCAGTTTATTAGGGACGGGACAGGGGCCTGGAAACACCATATATTTT. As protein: CASSLLGTGQGPGNTIYF.

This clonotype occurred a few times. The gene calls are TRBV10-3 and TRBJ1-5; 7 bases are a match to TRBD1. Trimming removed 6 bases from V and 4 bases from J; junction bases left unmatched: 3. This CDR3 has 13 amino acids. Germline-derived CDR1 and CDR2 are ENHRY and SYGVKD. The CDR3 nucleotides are TGTGCCATCAGCGACAGGGAGAATCAGCCCCAGCATTTT. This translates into CAISDRENQPQHF.

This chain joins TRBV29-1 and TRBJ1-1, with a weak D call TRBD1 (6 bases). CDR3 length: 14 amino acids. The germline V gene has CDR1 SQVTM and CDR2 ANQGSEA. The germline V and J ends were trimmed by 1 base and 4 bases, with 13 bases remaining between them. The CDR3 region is CSVEATRGGTEAFF. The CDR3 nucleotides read TGCAGCGTTGAAGCCACCCGAGGGGGCACTGAAGCTTTCTTT.

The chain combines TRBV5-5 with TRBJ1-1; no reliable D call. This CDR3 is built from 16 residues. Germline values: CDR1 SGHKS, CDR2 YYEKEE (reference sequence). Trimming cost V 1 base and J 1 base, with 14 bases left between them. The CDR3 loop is CASSLSLGSWNTEAFF. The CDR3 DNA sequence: TGTGCCAGCAGCTTGTCGCTGGGCAGCTGGAACACTGAAGCTTTCTTT.

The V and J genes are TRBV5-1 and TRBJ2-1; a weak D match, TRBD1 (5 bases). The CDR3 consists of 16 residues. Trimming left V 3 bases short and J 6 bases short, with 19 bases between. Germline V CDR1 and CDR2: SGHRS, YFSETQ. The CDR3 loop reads CASSSQLVGRSNEQFF. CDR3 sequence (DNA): TGCGCCAGCAGCTCACAACTTGTGGGGCGGTCCAATGAGCAGTTCTTC. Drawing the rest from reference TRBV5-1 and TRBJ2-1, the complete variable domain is KAGVTQTPRYLIKTRGQQVTLSCSPISGHRSVSWYQQTPGQGLQFLFEYFSETQRNKGNFPGRFSGRQFSNSRSEMNVSTLELGDSALYLCASSSQLVGRSNEQFFGPGTRLTVL.

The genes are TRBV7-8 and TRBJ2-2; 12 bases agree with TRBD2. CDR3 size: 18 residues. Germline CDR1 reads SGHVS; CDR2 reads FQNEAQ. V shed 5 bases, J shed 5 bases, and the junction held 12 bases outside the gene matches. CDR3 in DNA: TGTGCCAGCAGCCTCGGACTAGCGGGGCCCCCGGGAACCGGGGAGCTGTTTTTT. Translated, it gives CASSLGLAGPPGTGELFF.

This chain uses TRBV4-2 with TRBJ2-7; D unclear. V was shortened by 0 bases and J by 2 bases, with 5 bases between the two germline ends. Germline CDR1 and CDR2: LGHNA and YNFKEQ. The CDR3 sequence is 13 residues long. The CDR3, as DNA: TGTGCCAGCAGCCAAGAAGCCCCCTACGAGCAGTACTTC. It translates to CASSQEAPYEQYF.

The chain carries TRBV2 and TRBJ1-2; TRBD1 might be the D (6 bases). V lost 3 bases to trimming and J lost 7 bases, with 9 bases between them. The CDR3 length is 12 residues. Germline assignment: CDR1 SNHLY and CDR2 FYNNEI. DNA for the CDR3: TGTGCCAGCAGTGATAGGGGGGGTGGCTACACCTTC. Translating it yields CASSDRGGGYTF.

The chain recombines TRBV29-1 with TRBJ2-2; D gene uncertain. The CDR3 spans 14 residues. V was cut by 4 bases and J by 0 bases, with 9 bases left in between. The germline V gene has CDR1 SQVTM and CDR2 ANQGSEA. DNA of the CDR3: TGCAGCGTTGTCGAGACACCGAACACCGGGGAGCTGTTTTTT. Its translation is CSVVETPNTGELFF.

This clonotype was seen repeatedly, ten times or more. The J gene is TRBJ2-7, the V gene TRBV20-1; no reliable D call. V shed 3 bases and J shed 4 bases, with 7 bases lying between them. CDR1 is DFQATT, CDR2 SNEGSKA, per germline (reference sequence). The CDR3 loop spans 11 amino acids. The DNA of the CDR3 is TGCAGTGCTAGGGGTAGATACGAGCAGTACTTC. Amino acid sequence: CSARGRYEQYF.

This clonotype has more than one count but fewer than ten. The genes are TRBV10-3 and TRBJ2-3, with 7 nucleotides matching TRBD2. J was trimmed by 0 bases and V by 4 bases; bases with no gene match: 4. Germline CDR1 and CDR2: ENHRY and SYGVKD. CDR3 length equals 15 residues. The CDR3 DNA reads TGTGCCATCAGTGGAAGCGGGGTTAGCACAGATACGCAGTATTTT. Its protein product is CAISGSGVSTDTQYF.

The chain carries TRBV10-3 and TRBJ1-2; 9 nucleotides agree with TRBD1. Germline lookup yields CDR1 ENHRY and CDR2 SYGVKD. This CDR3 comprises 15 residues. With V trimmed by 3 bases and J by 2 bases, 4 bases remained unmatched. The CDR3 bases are TGTGCCATCAGTGAAACCGGGACAGGGAACTATGGCTACACCTTC. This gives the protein CAISETGTGNYGYTF.

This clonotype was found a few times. The chain's CDR3 is CASSLDGVGAYTDTQYF. The CDR3 DNA sequence: TGTGCCAGCAGCTTAGACGGGGTAGGGGCCTACACAGATACGCAGTATTTT. The V call is TRBV7-9, the J call TRBJ2-3; perhaps D is TRBD1 or TRBD2 (5 bases each). CDR3 size: 17 residues. V was pared by 1 base and J by 2 bases, with 16 bases between. Germline-derived CDR1 and CDR2 are SEHNR and FQNEAQ (reference sequence).

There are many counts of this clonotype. This CDR3 reads CASTAGLANNEQFF. The CDR3 nucleotides read TGTGCCAGCACCGCGGGACTAGCGAACAATGAGCAGTTCTTC. V is TRBV28 and J is TRBJ2-1; 10 bases line up with TRBD2. Germline CDR1 and CDR2: MDHEN and SYDVKM. The CDR3 totals 14 residues. Trimming removed 7 bases from V and 5 bases from J; junction bases left unmatched: 5.

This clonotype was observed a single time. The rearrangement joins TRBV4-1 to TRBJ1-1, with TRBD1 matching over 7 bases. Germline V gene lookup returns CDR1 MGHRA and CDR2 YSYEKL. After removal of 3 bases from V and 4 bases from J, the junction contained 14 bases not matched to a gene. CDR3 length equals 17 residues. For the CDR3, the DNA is TGCGCCAGCAGCCATTGGGGTGGGGACAGTATCGCCACTGAAGCTTTCTTT. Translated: CASSHWGGDSIATEAFF.